This TCR beta chain came from a study of blood T cell repertoires in COVID-19. Study at large: Acute-phase and convalescent COVID-19 samples originated in the United States, Italy and Spain.

The authors' processing: Estimated nucleated cell counts came from reference gene primer amplification. Generated by immunoSEQ multiplex PCR, the TCRdb table keeps only in-frame clones and is missing some. V, J and clone size were drawn from that table, and D and trimming were deduced from the DNA. Among a few hundred thousand clones listed, around 83% were seen once. The CDR3 covers 17 residues. CDR1 and CDR2 (germline): SGDLS, YYNGEE. V shed 3 bases, J shed 3 bases, and the junction held 10 bases outside the gene matches. This receptor was obtained from a woman in her thirties or forties who had recovered from COVID-19. The chain employs TRBV9 and TRBJ2-2, with 8 bases that match TRBD1. Input material: peripheral blood. The CDR3 region is CASSAFRGLAHTGELFF. In nucleotides, the CDR3 is TGTGCCAGCAGCGCCTTCAGGGGGCTAGCTCACACCGGGGAGCTGTTTTTT.